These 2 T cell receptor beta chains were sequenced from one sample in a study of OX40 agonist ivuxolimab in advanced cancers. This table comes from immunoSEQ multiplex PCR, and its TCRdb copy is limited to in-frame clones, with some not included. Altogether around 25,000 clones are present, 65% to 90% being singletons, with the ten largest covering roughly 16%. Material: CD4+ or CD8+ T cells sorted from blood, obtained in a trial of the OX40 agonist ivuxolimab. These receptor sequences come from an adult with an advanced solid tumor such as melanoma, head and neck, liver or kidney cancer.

The CDR3 region is CASSSLGGRAGGTGELFF. CDR3 coding DNA: TGTGCCAGCAGCTCCCTCGGCGGGAGGGCCGGAGGGACCGGGGAGCTGTTTTTT. The chain recombines TRBV5-4 with TRBJ2-2, with TRBD2 matching over 9 bases. The CDR3 contains 18 residues. Germline assignment: CDR1 SGHNT and CDR2 YYREEE (reference sequence). Germline trimming cut 3 bases from V and 5 bases from J; bases unmatched to any gene: 14.

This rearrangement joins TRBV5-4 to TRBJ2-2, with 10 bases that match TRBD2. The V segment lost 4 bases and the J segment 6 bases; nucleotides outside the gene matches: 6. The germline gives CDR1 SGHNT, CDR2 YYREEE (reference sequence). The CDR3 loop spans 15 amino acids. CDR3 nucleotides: TGTGCCAGCAGCCTAGCGGGAGCCCCCTCCGGGGAGCTGTTTTTT. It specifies CASSLAGAPSGELFF.